This record looks at one T cell receptor beta chain sequence and its context. This clonotype was detected once. Its cognate antigen has yet to be identified. No base qualities exist here, and no much larger clone lies one base off it. The instrument given in TCRdb is Illumina HiSeq 2500. TCR beta libraries were prepared by quantitative 5'-RACE with molecular barcodes. For the original study's pipeline: Disease-linked TCR variants were identified with a new computational method built on a probabilistic model of VDJ rearrangement. TCRdb trimmed public reads at Q25 via fastp, called clones via MiXCR and kept in-frame beta chains. Every distinct CDR3 protein forms one entry, paired with its most common genes and DNA. The V and J calls here are based on TCRdb, not the publication. In this sample the table shows roughly 450,000 distinct CDR3 sequences, roughly a quarter of which occur a single time. Of the sample, 0.89% falls within the top ten clones.

CDR1 is given as KGHSH and CDR2 as LQKENI, both from the germline V gene. Counted from cysteine to phenylalanine, this CDR3 has 16 amino acids. Kept here is only the CDR3 DNA, which spans 48 bases and is read in frame from base 1. The V end gives up 3 bases and the J end 6 bases, leaving 7 bases in the junction not matched to a gene. These data are taken from a study of CD8 T cells in ankylosing spondylitis (dated by TCRdb to about 2017). Describing the broader study: T cell receptor beta repertoires were profiled in healthy donors and ankylosing spondylitis patients so that disease-linked TCR variants could be found. Samples of peripheral blood were taken, and for ankylosing spondylitis patients, synovial fluid was collected as well. The whole study cohort included 90 to 120 healthy donors and about two dozen ankylosing spondylitis patients. General findings and caveats noted by the study authors: The disease-linked clones were reported as significantly enriched in matched synovial fluid samples from ankylosing spondylitis patients. A TCR beta motif made up of roughly eight highly homologous amino acid variants appeared to be characteristic of blood from ankylosing spondylitis patients. Some of the motif variants had been reported before in the synovial fluid and blood of reactive arthritis patients, a finding that suggests common disease-initiation mechanisms. A CD8+ phenotype was shown by the disease-linked clones, which were found at relatively low frequencies in peripheral blood.

The TCR comes from a male donor with ankylosing spondylitis. The V and J genes are TRBV18 and TRBJ1-5; TRBD1 fits 11 bases in the junction. Sequencing was performed on blood, either unsorted or a sorted T cell fraction (not recorded which). This receptor carries the CDR3 CASSPGQGARAQPQHF. The DNA is as follows: TGTGCCAGCTCACCTGGACAGGGGGCCCGGGCTCAGCCCCAGCATTTT.